This T cell receptor (beta chain) emerged from a study of T cell repertoires in cytomegalovirus infection. The wider study: Public TCR beta signatures were indicative of both CMV infection and a matching HLA type.

Trimming removed 5 bases from V and 7 bases from J, with 8 bases in between. The germline V gene encodes CDR1 MNHNS and CDR2 SASEGT. The CDR3 is 11 residues long. This clonotype was seen a few times. What it binds is not known. TCRdb reanalysed the reads using MiXCR and keeps one entry per CDR3 protein. The table includes around 230,000 distinct CDR3 sequences, around 40% detected once. Sequenced here: CD8+ T cells from cultured PBMCs, sampled from culture after CMV antigen stimulation. This chain connects TRBV6-1 to TRBJ1-1; D is unresolved. The sequence was obtained from a human donor in good health (CMV status not recorded). Some clones in this sample may be carry-over from other donors' samples. The CDR3 sequence is CASSYGGEAFF. The CDR3 DNA follows: TGTGCCAGCAGTTATGGCGGTGAAGCTTTCTTT.